This TCR beta chain emerged from a study of T cells in Graves' hyperthyroidism and ophthalmopathy. The TCR beta CDR3 regions underwent amplification using RNA transcripts as the source. The HTBI primer set drove a first-round RT-PCR of the TCR CDR3. Each CDR3 protein is one row after TCRdb ran MiXCR on the multiplex PCR reads. In the table there are a few hundred thousand distinct CDR3 sequences, around 20% of which are singletons. Patients showing uncontrolled infection, other autoimmune disease, pregnancy or lactation were ineligible. Turning to this clonotype: Relative to the germline gene, one junction end is altered; a read error may explain this.

The CDR3 loop spans 18 amino acids. Germline V gives CDR1 LGHNA, CDR2 YNFKEQ. This TCR was recovered from a man aged 35 to 55 with Graves' hyperthyroidism. Sequencing input: blood. J is TRBJ2-1 and V is TRBV4-2; 8 bases match TRBD2. The CDR3 region has the DNA TGTGCCAGCAGCCAAGTAGGGGGGAGGAGCGGGGGAAGAAATGGGCAGTTCTTC. It translates to CASSQVGGRSGGRNGQFF.